The T cell receptor beta chain described here comes from a study of cytomegalovirus exposure and HLA in healthy donors. Primers: 60 Vbeta forward and 13 Jbeta reverse. Measured with immunoSEQ multiplex PCR; TCRdb has only the in-frame clones, and not every one. The sample has tens of thousands of clones, and its top ten clones hold about 1.1%. Nominally healthy donors provided the samples, though records likely missed some immune exposures. There are 15 residues in the CDR3. Between the trimmed V and J ends, which lost 9 bases and 1 base, there was a span of 16 bases. Germline V CDR1 and CDR2: LNHDA, SQIVND (reference sequence).

The specimen was PBMCs. V and J are TRBV19 and TRBJ1-3; perhaps TRBD1 as D (5 bases). The receptor's source is a woman in her 30s in good health and CMV-seronegative. As DNA, the CDR3 is TGTGCCAGCGCTCGGGGGTTTGGGTCTGGAAACACCATATATTTT. Translating it yields CASARGFGSGNTIYF.